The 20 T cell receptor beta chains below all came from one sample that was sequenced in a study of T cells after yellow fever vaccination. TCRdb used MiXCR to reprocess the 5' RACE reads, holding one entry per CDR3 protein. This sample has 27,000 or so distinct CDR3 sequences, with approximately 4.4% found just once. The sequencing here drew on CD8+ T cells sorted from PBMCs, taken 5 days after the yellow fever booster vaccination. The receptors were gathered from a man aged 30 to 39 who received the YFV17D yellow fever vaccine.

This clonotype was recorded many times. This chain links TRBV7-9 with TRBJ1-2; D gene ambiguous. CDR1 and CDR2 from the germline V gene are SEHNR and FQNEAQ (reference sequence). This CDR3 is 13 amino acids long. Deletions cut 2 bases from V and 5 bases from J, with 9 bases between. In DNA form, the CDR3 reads TGTGCCAGCAGCTTATCCTGGCAGTATGGCTACACCTTC. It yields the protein CASSLSWQYGYTF.

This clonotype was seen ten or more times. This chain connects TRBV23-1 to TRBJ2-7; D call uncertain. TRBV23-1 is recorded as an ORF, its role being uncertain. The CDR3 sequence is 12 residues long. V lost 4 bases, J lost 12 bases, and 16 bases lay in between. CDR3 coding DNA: TGCGCCAGCAGTCCCCCGAGCCGTAGGGTGTACTTC. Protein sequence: CASSPPSRRVYF.

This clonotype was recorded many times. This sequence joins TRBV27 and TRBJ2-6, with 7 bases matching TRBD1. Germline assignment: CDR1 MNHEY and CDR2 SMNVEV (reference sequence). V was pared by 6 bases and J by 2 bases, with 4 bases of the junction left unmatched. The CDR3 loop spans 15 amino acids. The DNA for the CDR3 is TGTGCCAGCAGCGCGACAGGGACTGGGGCCAACGTCCTGACTTTC. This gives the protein CASSATGTGANVLTF.

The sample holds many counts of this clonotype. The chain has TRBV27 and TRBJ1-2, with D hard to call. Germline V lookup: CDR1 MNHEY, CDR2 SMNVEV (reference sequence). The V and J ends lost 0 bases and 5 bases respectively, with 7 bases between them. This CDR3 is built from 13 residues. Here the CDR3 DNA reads TGTGCCAGCAGTTTATCGACTGGGTATGGCTACACCTTC. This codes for CASSLSTGYGYTF.

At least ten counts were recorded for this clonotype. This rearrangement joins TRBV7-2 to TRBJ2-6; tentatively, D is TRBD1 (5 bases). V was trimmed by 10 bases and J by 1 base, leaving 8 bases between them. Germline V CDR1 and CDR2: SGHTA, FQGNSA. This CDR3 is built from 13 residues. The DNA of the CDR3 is TGTGCCACTCAGGGTTCTGGGGCCAACGTCCTGACTTTC. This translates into CATQGSGANVLTF.

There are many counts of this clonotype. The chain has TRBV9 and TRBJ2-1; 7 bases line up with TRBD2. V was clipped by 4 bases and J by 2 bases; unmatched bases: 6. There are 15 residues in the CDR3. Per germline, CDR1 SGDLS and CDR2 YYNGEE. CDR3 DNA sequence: TGTGCCAGCAGCCTCGGGGGACTAACCTACAATGAGCAGTTCTTC. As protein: CASSLGGLTYNEQFF. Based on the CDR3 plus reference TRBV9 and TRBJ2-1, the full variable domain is DSGVTQTPKHLITATGQRVTLRCSPRSGDLSVYWYQQSLDQGLQFLIQYYNGEERAKGNILERFSAQQFPDLHSELNLSSLELGDSALYFCASSLGGLTYNEQFFGPGTRLTVL.

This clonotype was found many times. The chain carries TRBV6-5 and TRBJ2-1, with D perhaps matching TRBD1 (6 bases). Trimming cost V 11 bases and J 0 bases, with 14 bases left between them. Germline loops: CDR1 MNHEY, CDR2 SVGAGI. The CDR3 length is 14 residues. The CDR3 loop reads CAAAGASSYNEQFF. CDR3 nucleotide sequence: TGTGCCGCCGCAGGGGCGAGCTCCTACAATGAGCAGTTCTTC.

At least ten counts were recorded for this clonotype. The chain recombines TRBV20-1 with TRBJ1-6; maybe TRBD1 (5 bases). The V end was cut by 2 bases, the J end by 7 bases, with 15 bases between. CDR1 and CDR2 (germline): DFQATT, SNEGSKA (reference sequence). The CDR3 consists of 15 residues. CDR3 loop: CSARPKGIANSPLHF. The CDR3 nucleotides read TGCAGTGCTAGACCCAAGGGGATTGCGAATTCACCCCTCCACTTT.

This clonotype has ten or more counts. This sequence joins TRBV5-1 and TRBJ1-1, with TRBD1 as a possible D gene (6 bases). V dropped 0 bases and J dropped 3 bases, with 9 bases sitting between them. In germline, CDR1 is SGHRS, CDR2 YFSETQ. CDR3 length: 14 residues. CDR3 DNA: TGCGCCAGCAGCTTGGTTCCAGGGGACACTGAAGCTTTCTTT. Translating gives CASSLVPGDTEAFF.

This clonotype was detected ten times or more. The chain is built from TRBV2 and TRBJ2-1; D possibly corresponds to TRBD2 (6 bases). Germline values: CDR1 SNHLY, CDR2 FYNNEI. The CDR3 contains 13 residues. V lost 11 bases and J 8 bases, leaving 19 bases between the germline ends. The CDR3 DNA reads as TGTGCCGTGGAGGGGCGTCGGGTCGATGAGCAGTTCTTC. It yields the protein CAVEGRRVDEQFF.

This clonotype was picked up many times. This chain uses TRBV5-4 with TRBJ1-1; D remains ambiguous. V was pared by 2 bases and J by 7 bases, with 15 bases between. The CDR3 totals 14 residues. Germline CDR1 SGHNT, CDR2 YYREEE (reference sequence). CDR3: CASSFLGPGDEAFF. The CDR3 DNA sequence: TGTGCCAGCAGCTTCTTAGGGCCGGGTGATGAAGCTTTCTTT.

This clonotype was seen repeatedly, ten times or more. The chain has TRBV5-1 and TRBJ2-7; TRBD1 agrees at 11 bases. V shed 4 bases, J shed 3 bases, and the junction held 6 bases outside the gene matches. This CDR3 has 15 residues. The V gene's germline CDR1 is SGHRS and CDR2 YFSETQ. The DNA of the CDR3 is TGCGCCAGCAGCGAAACCGGGACAGGGGGCTACGAGCAGTACTTC. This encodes CASSETGTGGYEQYF.

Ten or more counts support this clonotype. CDR3 amino acids: CAWQTGGLGYTF. For the CDR3, the DNA is TGTGCCTGGCAGACAGGGGGCCTCGGCTACACCTTC. The rearrangement uses TRBV30 and TRBJ1-2; 10 nucleotides agree with TRBD1. Germline V lookup: CDR1 GTSNPN, CDR2 SVGIG (reference sequence). With 5 bases clipped from V and 8 bases from J, the junction kept 5 bases outside the gene matches. The CDR3 runs 12 residues. The full variable domain, in which reference TRBV30 and TRBJ1-2 provide the parts outside the CDR3, is SQTIHQWPATLVQPVGSPLSLECTVEGTSNPNLYWYRQAAGRGLQLLFYSVGIGQISSEVPQNLSASRPQDRQFILSSKKLLLSDSGFYLCAWQTGGLGYTFGSGTRLTVV.

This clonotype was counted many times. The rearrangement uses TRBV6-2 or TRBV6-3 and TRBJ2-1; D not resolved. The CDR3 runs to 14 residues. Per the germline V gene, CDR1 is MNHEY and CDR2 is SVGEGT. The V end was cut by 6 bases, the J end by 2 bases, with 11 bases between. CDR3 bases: TGTGCCAGCAGAGAAGACGAGACCTACAATGAGCAGTTCTTC. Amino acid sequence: CASREDETYNEQFF.

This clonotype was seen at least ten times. The CDR3 spells CASSLGLSTEAFF. The CDR3 DNA reads as TGTGCCAGCAGCTTGGGCCTGAGCACTGAAGCTTTCTTT. V gene TRBV7-9 combines with J gene TRBJ1-1; D remains unclear. Trimming took off 3 bases at V and 4 bases at J, with 9 bases between the two ends. The CDR3 has 13 amino acids. CDR1 and CDR2 from the germline V gene are SEHNR and FQNEAQ (reference sequence).

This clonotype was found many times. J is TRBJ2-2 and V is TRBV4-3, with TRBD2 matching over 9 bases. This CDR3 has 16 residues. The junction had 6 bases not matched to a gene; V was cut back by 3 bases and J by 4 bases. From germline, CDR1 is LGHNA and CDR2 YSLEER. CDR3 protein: CASSQVAGDSTGELFF. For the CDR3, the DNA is TGCGCCAGCAGCCAGGTAGCGGGAGACTCCACCGGGGAGCTGTTTTTT.

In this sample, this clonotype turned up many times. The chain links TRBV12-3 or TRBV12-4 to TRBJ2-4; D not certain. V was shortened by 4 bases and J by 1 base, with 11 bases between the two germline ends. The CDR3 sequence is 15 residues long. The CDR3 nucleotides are TGTGCCAGCAGTTCCGGCCCCGGTGCCAAAAACATTCAGTACTTC. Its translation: CASSSGPGAKNIQYF.

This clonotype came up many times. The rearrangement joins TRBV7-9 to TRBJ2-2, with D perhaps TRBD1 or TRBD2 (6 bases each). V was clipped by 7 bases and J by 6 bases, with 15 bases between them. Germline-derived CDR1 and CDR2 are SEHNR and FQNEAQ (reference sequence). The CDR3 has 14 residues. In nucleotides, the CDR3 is TGTGCCAGCACCAAAGAACGGGGGCCCGGGGAGCTGTTTTTT. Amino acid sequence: CASTKERGPGELFF. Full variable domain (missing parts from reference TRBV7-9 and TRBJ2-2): DTGVSQNPRHKITKRGQNVTFRCDPISEHNRLYWYRQTLGQGPEFLTYFQNEAQLEKSRLLSDRFSAERPKGSFSTLEIQRTEQGDSAMYLCASTKERGPGELFFGEGSRLTVL.

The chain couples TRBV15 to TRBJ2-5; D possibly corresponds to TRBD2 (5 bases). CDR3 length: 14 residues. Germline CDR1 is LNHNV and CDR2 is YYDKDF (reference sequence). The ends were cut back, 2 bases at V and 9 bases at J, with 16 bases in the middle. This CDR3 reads CATSRIRTGGAQYF. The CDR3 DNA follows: TGTGCCACCAGCAGAATTAGGACTGGAGGAGCCCAGTACTTC.

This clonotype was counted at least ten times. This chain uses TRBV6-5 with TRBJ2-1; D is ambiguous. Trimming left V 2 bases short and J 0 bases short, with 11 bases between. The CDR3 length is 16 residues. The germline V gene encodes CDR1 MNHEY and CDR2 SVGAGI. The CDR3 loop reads CASSYNLLSSYNEQFF. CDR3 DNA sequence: TGTGCCAGCAGTTACAATCTTCTGAGCTCCTACAATGAGCAGTTCTTC.